This T cell receptor (beta chain) was identified in a study of T cell clonotyping in hematopoietic cell transplantation. Profiling relied on immunoSEQ multiplex PCR, and the TCRdb table lists in-frame clones only, not all of them. This table has 12,000 or so clones, 75% to 90% appearing once. The CDR3 has 18 amino acids. Germline trimming cut 3 bases from V and 8 bases from J; bases unmatched to any gene: 19. Germline values: CDR1 SNHLY, CDR2 FYNNEI. The chain combines TRBV2 with TRBJ2-1, with 7 bases matching TRBD1. This TCR was recovered from a human donor who either received an allogeneic hematopoietic cell transplant for a myeloid malignancy or was a related donor (not recorded which). Some clones in this sample may be carry-over from other donors' samples. The material sequenced was peripheral blood mononuclear cells. CDR3 loop: CASSDWGQSGNNWDEQFF. The CDR3 nucleotides are TGTGCCAGCAGTGATTGGGGACAGAGCGGTAACAATTGGGATGAGCAGTTCTTC.